This T cell receptor beta chain stems from a study of blood T cell repertoires in COVID-19. As for the study in general: Sample material is recorded as cDNA or gDNA derived from T cells, B-cell-depleted T cells, or PBMCs.

Deletions cut 0 bases from V and 4 bases from J, with 10 bases between. The CDR3 covers 15 residues. The V gene's germline CDR1 is LNHDA and CDR2 SQIVND (reference sequence). Patients from Seattle were sampled longitudinally, starting during active infection. Only in-frame clones appear in the TCRdb table, and some are missing; sequencing was by immunoSEQ multiplex PCR. The repertoire includes 200,000 to 300,000 clones, around 87% of them detected once, and around 5% sits in the top ten. V and J are TRBV19 and TRBJ1-5; no definite D call. This receptor was obtained from an older woman with COVID-19, enrolled during active disease. Sequenced sample: peripheral blood. The CDR3 loop reads CASSIDGYGNQPQHF. DNA for the CDR3: TGTGCCAGTAGTATAGACGGGTATGGTAATCAGCCCCAGCATTTT.